This TCR beta chain was recovered during a study of radiotherapy plus CTLA-4 blockade in lung cancer. Focal radiation plus CTLA-4 blockade with ipilimumab was given to patients with chemo-refractory metastatic non-small-cell lung cancer. Concerning this clone itself: Its antigen is not known.

Per the germline V gene, CDR1 is LNHDA and CDR2 is SQIVND (reference sequence). Unmatched junction bases numbered 5, after V lost 7 bases and J lost 1 base. The CDR3 is 14 amino acids. The data were produced by immunoSEQ multiplex PCR, yet TCRdb's version contains in-frame clones alone and is incomplete. The table includes about 76,000 clones, less than 85% detected once. Broader study findings: Radiotherapy plus ipilimumab was followed by expansion in blood of tumor-derived TCR clones.

The TCR was taken from a human donor with non-small cell lung cancer who had stable disease on radiotherapy plus ipilimumab. V gene TRBV19 combines with J gene TRBJ2-3; 7 bases map to TRBD2. The sequences come from peripheral blood, collected from a patient treated with radiotherapy plus ipilimumab. The CDR3 sequence: CASNELARTDTQYF. In DNA form, the CDR3 reads TGTGCCAGTAATGAACTAGCGCGCACAGATACGCAGTATTTT. The full variable domain, completed using reference TRBV19 and TRBJ2-3, is DGGITQSPKYLFRKEGQNVTLSCEQNLNHDAMYWYRQDPGQGLRLIYYSQIVNDFQKGDIAEGYSVSREKKESFPLTVTSAQKNPTAFYLCASNELARTDTQYFGPGTRLTVL.